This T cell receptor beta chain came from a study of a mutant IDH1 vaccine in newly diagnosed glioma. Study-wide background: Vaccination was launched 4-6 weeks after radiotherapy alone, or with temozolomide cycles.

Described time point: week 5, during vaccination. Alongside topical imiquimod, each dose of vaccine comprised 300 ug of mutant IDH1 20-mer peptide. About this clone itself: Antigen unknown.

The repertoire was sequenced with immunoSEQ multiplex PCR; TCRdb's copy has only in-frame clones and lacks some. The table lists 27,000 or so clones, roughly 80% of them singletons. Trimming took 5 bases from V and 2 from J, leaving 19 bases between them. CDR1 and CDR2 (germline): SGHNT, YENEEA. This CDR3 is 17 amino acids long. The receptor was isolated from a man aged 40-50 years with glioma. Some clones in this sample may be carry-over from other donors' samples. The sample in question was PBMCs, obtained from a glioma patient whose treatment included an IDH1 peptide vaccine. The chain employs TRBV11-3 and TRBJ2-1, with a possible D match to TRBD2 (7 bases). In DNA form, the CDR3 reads TGTGCCAGCAGCAGGAGGGGGGGGCCCGGTGCCTACAATGAGCAGTTCTTC. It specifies CASSRRGGPGAYNEQFF.